This T cell receptor (beta chain) was retrieved from a study of neurological immune-mediated disorders (dated by TCRdb to between 2019 and 2020). As for the study more broadly: Of the 35 or so multiple sclerosis patients, some 30 had relapsing-remitting MS and 3 had secondary progressive MS. Peripheral blood TCR-beta repertoires from patients with HTLV-I-associated myelopathy (HAM/TSP), patients with multiple sclerosis, and healthy controls were compared in the study using UMI-based sequencing. The roughly 110 TCR-beta libraries covered PBMC samples along with longitudinal samples, technical triplicates, and paired sorted CD4+ and CD8+ T-cell subsets. The cohort comprised roughly 70 subjects: roughly 15 HAM/TSP patients, some 34 multiple sclerosis patients and around 20 healthy controls. The full study reports these points: The MS cluster was not associated with any clinical or MRI features, and the authors stated that larger cohorts are needed. Repertoires from 18 of 34 MS patients were grouped by phylogenetic analysis into a cluster of related CDR3 sequences, suggesting a possible repertoire-level signature. No identical CDR3 amino acid sequences were found to be shared among expanded clones across subjects, suggesting that TCR-beta repertoires were private in all groups. The highest TCR clonal expansion was observed in HAM/TSP patients, whereas the lowest was observed in MS patients, even when compared with healthy controls.

To synthesize cDNA, template-switch 5'RACE was performed with a primer carrying a 10-nucleotide random unique molecular identifier so that each TCR transcript was tagged. Each sequencing run produced over 180 million TCR-beta sequences covering 15-18 subjects. The RNeasy kit was used to extract total RNA. Using the KAPA Real-time Library Amplification kit, TCR-beta VDJ regions were amplified with primers for the TCR constant region and the 5'RACE anchor. A first PCR added sample indexes and Illumina adaptors, and a second PCR then raised library yield. After Ampure bead purification, the TCR product of roughly 650 bp was size-selected on a 2% E-gel SizeSelection system. Library quality was checked on a Bioanalyzer, concentration was measured with Qubit, and libraries were quantified with the Kapa Library Quantification kit before pooling. An Illumina HiSeq 2500 sequenced the libraries paired-end 2 x 150 bp. To increase sequence diversity, roughly 24-32% phiX was spiked into each library pool. As for the original processing: Quality-filtered reads were processed with the UMI-based MiGEC pipeline, and over 75% of raw TCR sequences were removed by the MiGEC pipeline during error correction. IMGT germline references were used for alignment of VDJ genes, and clonotypes were defined by a unique CDR3 amino acid sequence together with V-J genes. VDJtools evaluated clonal expansion, Shannon diversity and CDR3 relatedness (CalcPairwiseDistances, ClusterSamples); CLCbio workbench built phylogenetic trees. Expanded clones were defined as having at least 8 unique UMIs, based on coefficient-of-variation modelling across technical triplicates. TCRdb redid the processing of the public reads, applying fastp at Q25 and MiXCR, and retained in-frame beta chains. Under each unique CDR3 protein, matching rows form one entry showing the most common genes and DNA. Clone size and V and J calls follow TCRdb, not the original study. The sample data list about 50,000 distinct CDR3 sequences, and approximately 4% of these were observed just once. The top ten clonotypes cover 2.9% of the sample.

This clonotype was counted between two and nine times. The antigen this receptor binds is unknown. No base quality values were provided; no much bigger clone lies one nucleotide off. For unsorted PBMC libraries, 2 million PBMCs were used after storage in RNAlater at -80 degrees C until RNA extraction. The multiple sclerosis patients were enrolled in a US clinical protocol that used magnetic resonance imaging to evaluate disease progression. Peripheral blood was subjected to Ficoll-Hypaque density gradient centrifugation to isolate PBMCs, which were then cryopreserved in liquid nitrogen. This receptor was obtained from a man in his forties or fifties with multiple sclerosis. The sample taken for sequencing was PBMCs.

The CDR3 corresponds to CASSRDSRNPAPDTQYF. The sequenced DNA: TGTGCCAGCAGCAGAGACAGTAGGAATCCCGCACCCGATACGCAGTATTTT. The chain links TRBV21-1 with TRBJ2-3; the table's D call, TRBD2, was not checked against the DNA. TRBV21-1 is reported as a pseudogene. The CDR3 spans 17 residues, from the cysteine through the phenylalanine. The DNA shown is the 51-base CDR3, in frame from base 1.